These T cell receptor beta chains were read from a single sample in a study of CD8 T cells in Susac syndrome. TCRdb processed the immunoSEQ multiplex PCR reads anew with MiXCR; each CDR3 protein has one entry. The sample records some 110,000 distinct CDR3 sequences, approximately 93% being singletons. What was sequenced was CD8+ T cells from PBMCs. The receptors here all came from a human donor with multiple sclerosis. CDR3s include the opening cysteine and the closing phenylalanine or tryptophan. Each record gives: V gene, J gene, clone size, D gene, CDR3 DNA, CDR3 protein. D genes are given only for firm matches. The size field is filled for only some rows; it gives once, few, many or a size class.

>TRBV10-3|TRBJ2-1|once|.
TGTGCCACCTTTGGTCACAATGAGCAGTTCTTC
CATFGHNEQFF
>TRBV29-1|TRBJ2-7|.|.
TGCAGCGCCCTCGGGGGCCAATCCTACGAGCAGTACTTC
CSALGGQSYEQYF
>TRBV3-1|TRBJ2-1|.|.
TGTGCCAGCAGCCAAGAGTTCGTCGGCCTTAGCTCCTACAATGAGCAGTTCTTC
CASSQEFVGLSSYNEQFF
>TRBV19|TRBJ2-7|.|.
TGTGCCAGTAGTATAGGTTCGTGGCGGTCCAAATTCTCCTACGAGCAGTACTTC
CASSIGSWRSKFSYEQYF
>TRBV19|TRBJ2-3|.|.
TGTGCCAGTAGTCGACCTGGGGAAGATACGCAGTATTTT
CASSRPGEDTQYF
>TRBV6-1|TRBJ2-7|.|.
TGTGCCAGCAGTGAAACAGCCGGGATGGCATCCTACGAGCAGTACTTC
CASSETAGMASYEQYF
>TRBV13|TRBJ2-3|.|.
TGTGCCAGCCTGACCCGCGGGGGCACAGATACGCAGTATTTT
CASLTRGGTDTQYF
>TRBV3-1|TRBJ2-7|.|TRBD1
TGTGCCAGCAGCCCCCGACCTGGACAGGAGCGCTACGAGCAGTACTTC
CASSPRPGQERYEQYF
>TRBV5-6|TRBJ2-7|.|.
TGTGCCAGCAGCTTGGCCAGCAGGGCACAAGCCTACGAGCAGTACTTC
CASSLASRAQAYEQYF
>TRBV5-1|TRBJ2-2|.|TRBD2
TGCGCCAGCACTGTTTTACGGGAGGGCACCGGGGAGCTGTTTTTT
CASTVLREGTGELFF
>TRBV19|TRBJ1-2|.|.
TGTGCCACCCGGACAGCGTGGGATGGCTACACCTTC
CATRTAWDGYTF
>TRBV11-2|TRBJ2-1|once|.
TGTGCCAGCAGCTTAGAGGTAGCCCGTGAGCAGTTCTTC
CASSLEVAREQFF
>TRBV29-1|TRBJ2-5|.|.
TGCAGCGTTCCTCTGGGGGGTATTGCGGAGACCCAGTACTTC
CSVPLGGIAETQYF
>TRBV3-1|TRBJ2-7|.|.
TGTGCCAGCAGCCAAGAAACGTTCACAAGCTCCTACGAGCAGTACTTC
CASSQETFTSSYEQYF
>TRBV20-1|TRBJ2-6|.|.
TGCAGTGCTAGAGTTCCCCTCCTGGTTTCTGGGGCCAACGTCCTGACTTTC
CSARVPLLVSGANVLTF
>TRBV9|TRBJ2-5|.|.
TGTGCCAGCAGCGTAGCTGGGGGGGCGGGGGAGACCCAGTACTTC
CASSVAGGAGETQYF
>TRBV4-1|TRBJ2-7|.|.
TGCGCCAGCAGCTCAACTTGGGCCAGCTCCTACGAGCAGTACTTC
CASSSTWASSYEQYF
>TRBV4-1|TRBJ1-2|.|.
TGCGCCAGCAGCCAAGACGAGGCGGTCTATGGCTACACCTTC
CASSQDEAVYGYTF
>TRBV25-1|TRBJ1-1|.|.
TGTGCCAGCTCGGGCCACCTCATGAACACTGAAGCTTTCTTT
CASSGHLMNTEAFF
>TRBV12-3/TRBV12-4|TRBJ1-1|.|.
TGTGCCAGCAGTTTATCAGCCTTGGGTGATGAAGCTTTCTTT
CASSLSALGDEAFF
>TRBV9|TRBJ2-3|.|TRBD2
TGTGCCAGCAGCGTCTTCGACGGGGGGGCCAGCACAGATACGCAGTATTTT
CASSVFDGGASTDTQYF
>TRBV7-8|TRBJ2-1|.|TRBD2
TGTGCCAGCAGCTTAGATGGGACTAGTCCTCCATTATACAATGAGCAGTTCTTC
CASSLDGTSPPLYNEQFF
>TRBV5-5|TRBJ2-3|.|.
TGTGCCAGCAGCTCCCCAGGGGCAGATACGCAGTATTTT
CASSSPGADTQYF
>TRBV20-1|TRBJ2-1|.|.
TGCAGTGCTAGCCCCAGGGGACATAACTACAATGAGCAGTTCTTC
CSASPRGHNYNEQFF
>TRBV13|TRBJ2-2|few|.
TGTGCCAGCAGCTCCCCAACCGGGGAGCTGTTTTTT
CASSSPTGELFF
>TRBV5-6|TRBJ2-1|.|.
TGTGCCAGCAGCTTTGGCGGAAATGAGCAGTTCTTC
CASSFGGNEQFF
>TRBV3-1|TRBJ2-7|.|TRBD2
TGTGCCAGCAGCCCCGGGACTAGCGGGGGGCTTGCTTGCGAGCAGTACTTC
CASSPGTSGGLACEQYF
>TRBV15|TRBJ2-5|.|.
TGTGCCACCATCAGTGGCGGGGAAGAGACCCAGTACTTC
CATISGGEETQYF
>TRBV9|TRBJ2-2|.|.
TGTGCCAGCAGCGTATTTGGCAGTTCGAACACCGGGGAGCTGTTTTTT
CASSVFGSSNTGELFF
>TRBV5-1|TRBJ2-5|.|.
TGCGCCAGCAGCTTGGGACAGAACCAAGAGACCCAGTACTTC
CASSLGQNQETQYF
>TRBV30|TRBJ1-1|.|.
TGTGCCTGGAGTGTAACTCGCGGGCGTGGCACTGAAGCTTTCTTT
CAWSVTRGRGTEAFF
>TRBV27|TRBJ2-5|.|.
TGTGCCAGCAGTTCCCCTGGAGAAGAGACCCAGTACTTC
CASSSPGEETQYF
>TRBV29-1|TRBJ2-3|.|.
TGCAGCGTTGAACTGGGGATCGCAGATACGCAGTATTTT
CSVELGIADTQYF
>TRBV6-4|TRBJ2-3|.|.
TGTGCCAGCAGTGACTCGGACACAGATACGCGGTATTTT
CASSDSDTDTRYF
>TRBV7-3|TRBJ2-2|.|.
TGTGCCAGCAGCCCCGCTGGGGGTAGCGGCACCGGGGAGCTGTTTTTT
CASSPAGGSGTGELFF
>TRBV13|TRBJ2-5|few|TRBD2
TGTGCCAGCAGCCCTCGACTAGCGGCACAAGAGACCCAGTACTTC
CASSPRLAAQETQYF
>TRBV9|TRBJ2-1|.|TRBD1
TGTGCCAGCAGCGACACAGGGGCTTGGGGTGATGAGCAGTTCTTC
CASSDTGAWGDEQFF